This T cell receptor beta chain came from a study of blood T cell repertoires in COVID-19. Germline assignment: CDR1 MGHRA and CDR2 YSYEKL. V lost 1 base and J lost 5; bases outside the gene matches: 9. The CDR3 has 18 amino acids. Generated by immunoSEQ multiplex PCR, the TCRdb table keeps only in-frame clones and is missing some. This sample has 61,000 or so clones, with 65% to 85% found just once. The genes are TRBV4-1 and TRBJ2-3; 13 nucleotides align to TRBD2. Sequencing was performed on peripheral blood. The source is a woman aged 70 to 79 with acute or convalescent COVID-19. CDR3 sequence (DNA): TGCGCCAGCAGCCAAGCCGGGACTAGCGGGGACTTCGAAGATACGCAGTATTTT. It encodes CASSQAGTSGDFEDTQYF.